One sample yielded the 6 T cell receptor beta chains listed below, sequenced in a study of blood T cell repertoires in COVID-19. Method: immunoSEQ multiplex PCR; TCRdb's copy keeps in-frame clones and lacks some. The sample carries roughly 180,000 clones, 79% recorded once. Sequencing input: peripheral blood. Source of these receptors: a woman aged 55-75 years with COVID-19, enrolled during active disease.

V gene TRBV5-6 combines with J gene TRBJ2-1, with 7 bases fitting TRBD2. CDR3 length: 12 amino acids. CDR1 is SGHDT, CDR2 YYEEEE, per germline. The V and J ends lost 0 bases and 14 bases, in that order; junction bases with no gene match: 5. DNA for the CDR3: TGTGCCAGCAGCTTGGAGCGGGACGTGGAGTTCTTC. Its translation is CASSLERDVEFF.

The chain uses TRBV27 and TRBJ1-3, with TRBD1 matching over 10 bases. CDR3 length equals 17 residues. Germline V gene lookup returns CDR1 MNHEY and CDR2 SMNVEV (reference sequence). V was clipped by 6 bases and J by 4 bases; unmatched bases: 12. CDR3 DNA: TGTGCCAGCAGCCCCCTCTACGACAGGGGGCAAGGAAACACCATATATTTT. It yields the protein CASSPLYDRGQGNTIYF.

The chain links TRBV10-3 to TRBJ1-2, with 7 bases that match TRBD1. Germline trimming cut 10 bases from V and 4 bases from J; bases unmatched to any gene: 15. Germline CDR1 is ENHRY and CDR2 is SYGVKD. The length of the CDR3 is 15 residues. DNA of the CDR3: TGTGCCACCACATGGCAACCAGGGGGGTTCTATGGCTACACCTTC. It yields the protein CATTWQPGGFYGYTF.

J is TRBJ2-3 and V is TRBV28, with D perhaps matching TRBD2 (5 bases). The CDR3 spans 14 residues. Germline CDR1 reads MDHEN; CDR2 reads SYDVKM. The CDR3 DNA reads TGTGTGGGAGAAGGGAGAGCCGGCACAGATACGCAGTATTTT. This encodes CVGEGRAGTDTQYF.

This clone came up a few times. The rearrangement joins TRBV7-6 to TRBJ2-1; 9 nucleotides align to TRBD2. V shed 5 bases, J shed 2 bases, and the junction held 7 bases outside the gene matches. CDR1 and CDR2 from the germline V gene are SGHVS and FNYEAQ. The CDR3 runs 16 residues. The CDR3 protein is CASSRSGSRTYNEQFF. The CDR3 DNA sequence: TGTGCCAGCAGCCGTAGCGGGAGTAGGACCTACAATGAGCAGTTCTTC.

This rearrangement joins TRBV28 to TRBJ1-4, with D perhaps TRBD1 (6 bases). The ends were cut back, 7 bases at V and 8 bases at J, with 17 bases in the middle. The length of the CDR3 is 14 residues. Germline V CDR1 and CDR2: MDHEN, SYDVKM. CDR3 sequence (DNA): TGTGCCAGCAACCCAGGAACAGGGAGCGAAAAACTGTTTTTT. This gives the protein CASNPGTGSEKLFF.